This entry lists 2 T cell receptor beta chains sequenced from one sample in a study of graft-versus-host responses after intestinal transplantation. TCRdb keeps only in-frame clones here, not all; method: immunoSEQ multiplex PCR. The sample has approximately 2,000 clones; less than 90% are singletons. Tissue processing of the graft released intraepithelial and lamina propria lymphocytes from it. The sample in question was ileum tissue, obtained roughly 64 days after transplant. The receptor source for this set is a human patient who received an intestinal transplant, so some T cells may come from the graft donor.

V and J are TRBV6-6 and TRBJ1-2; TRBD1 aligns across 9 bases. Trimming cost V 4 bases and J 7 bases; bases outside gene matches: 10. This CDR3 region has 15 residues. The germline V gene has CDR1 MNHNY and CDR2 SVGAGI (reference sequence). The DNA of the CDR3 is TGTGCCAGCAGTTGGACCGGGACAGGGTCAATTGGCTACACCTTC. It specifies CASSWTGTGSIGYTF.

This rearrangement joins TRBV1 to TRBJ1-1; the table calls TRBD1, which could not be checked here. TRBV1 is labeled a pseudogene. The CDR3 consists of 14 residues. This chain's CDR3 is CTSSQAPGQLEAFF. DNA for the CDR3: TGCACCAGCAGCCAAGCCCCGGGACAGCTTGAAGCTTTCTTT.